This is a list of T cell receptor beta chains from one sample in a study of blood T cell repertoires in COVID-19. Measured with immunoSEQ multiplex PCR; TCRdb has only the in-frame clones, and not every one. The sample consists of around 96,000 clones, about 96% of them appearing once. Sequencing was performed on peripheral blood. The receptors were gathered from a human donor with active COVID-19. The donor label of this sample is uncertain. CDR3s include the opening cysteine and the closing phenylalanine or tryptophan. A D gene is named only where the DNA matches it firmly. Size is stated for part of the rows, as once, few or many counts, or as a class when the clone is expanded.

d_call	clone_size	v_call	j_call	cdr3_nt	cdr3_aa
TRBD2	NA	TRBV6-2/TRBV6-3	TRBJ2-7	TGTGCCAGCAGTTATAGCGGGAGGACCCTGGGTTACGAGCAGTACTTC	CASSYSGRTLGYEQYF
NA	NA	TRBV11-2	TRBJ2-7	TGTGCCAGCAGCTTAGGGGCGGGGCCTCTCTACGAGCAGTACTTC	CASSLGAGPLYEQYF
NA	once	TRBV7-9	TRBJ2-3	TGTGCCAGCAGCTCGGTCCTGGGCCAGGGGAGCACAGATACGCAGTATTTT	CASSSVLGQGSTDTQYF
NA	NA	TRBV28	TRBJ2-5	TGTGCCAGCAGTACCCCGACAGGGAGGGAGACCCAGTACTTC	CASSTPTGRETQYF
NA	NA	TRBV6-1	TRBJ2-2	TGTGCCAGCAGTGATCCCCCTTCCGGGGAGCTGTTTTTT	CASSDPPSGELFF
TRBD2	NA	TRBV5-1	TRBJ2-1	TGCGCCAGCAGCTCCGGGACTAGCGGGGTGGGCAATGAGCAGTTCTTC	CASSSGTSGVGNEQFF
NA	once	TRBV3-1/TRBV3-2	TRBJ1-2	TGTGCCAGCAGCCACAGAGGAAGATTCTATGGCTACACCTTC	CASSHRGRFYGYTF
TRBD2	once	TRBV7-6	TRBJ2-1	TGTGCCAGCAGCTTAGCGTCACGGCCTAGCGGGAGGGGAACGGGGGCTAGGACTGAGCAGTTCTTC	CASSLASRPSGRGTGARTEQFF
TRBD1	NA	TRBV18	TRBJ1-4	TGTGCCAGCTCACCGCAGGGGGCCACTAATGAAAAACTGTTTTTT	CASSPQGATNEKLFF
NA	NA	TRBV28	TRBJ1-5	TGTGCCAGCATCGGGTGGAGCAATCAGCCCCAGCATTTT	CASIGWSNQPQHF
TRBD2	NA	TRBV6-1	TRBJ2-3	TGTGCCAGCAGTGGACTTGGCGGGAGGTCCCAAGATACGCAGTATTTT	CASSGLGGRSQDTQYF
TRBD1	NA	TRBV3-1/TRBV3-2	TRBJ2-7	TGTGCCAGCAGCCGGGGACAGGGCCGCTCCGGGCAGTACTTC	CASSRGQGRSGQYF
NA	NA	TRBV12-5	TRBJ2-3	TGTGCTAGTGGTTTGGGAGTTAGCACAGATACGCAGTATTTT	CASGLGVSTDTQYF
TRBD1	NA	TRBV29-1	TRBJ1-1	TGCAGCGCTACAGGGGCTGGTGAAGCTTTCTTT	CSATGAGEAFF
TRBD2	NA	TRBV10-1	TRBJ2-1	TGCGCCAGCAGTGAGAGGGTACTAGCGGGAGTGTTCAATGAGCAGTTCTTC	CASSERVLAGVFNEQFF
NA	NA	TRBV12-3/TRBV12-4	TRBJ1-1	TGTGCCAGCAAAAGGGGTGTTGAAGCTTTCTTT	CASKRGVEAFF
NA	NA	TRBV6-1	TRBJ1-5	TGTGCCAGCAGTGCCCTATTTGGGGCGGGATCCAATCAGCCCCAGCATTTT	CASSALFGAGSNQPQHF
NA	NA	TRBV27	TRBJ2-3	TGTGCCAGCAGATCAAGAGCCACAGATACGCAGTATTTT	CASRSRATDTQYF
NA	NA	TRBV19	TRBJ1-1	TGTGCCAGTAGTATAGAGGGGACACTGAAGAACACTGAAGCTTTCTTT	CASSIEGTLKNTEAFF
NA	NA	TRBV28	TRBJ2-1	TGTGCCAGCAGTCTAACAGGGTATGAGCAGTTCTTC	CASSLTGYEQFF
TRBD2	NA	TRBV13	TRBJ2-3	TGTGCCAGCAGCTCCCGGTCTAGCGGGAGGACTACGCAGTATTTT	CASSSRSSGRTTQYF
NA	NA	TRBV19	TRBJ2-4	TGTGCCAGTAGTAGCACAGGGTTTCCCAACATTCAGTACTTC	CASSSTGFPNIQYF
NA	NA	TRBV7-2	TRBJ2-7	TGTGCCAGCAGCTTAGTTCTAGGCTACGAGCAGTACTTC	CASSLVLGYEQYF
TRBD1	NA	TRBV6-5	TRBJ2-3	TGTGCCAGCACGCAAGGGACAGGCACAGATACGCAGTATTTT	CASTQGTGTDTQYF
TRBD2	NA	TRBV7-2	TRBJ2-5	TGTGCCAGCAGCCAAACTAGCGGGAGTCGAGAGACCCAGTACTTC	CASSQTSGSRETQYF
NA	NA	TRBV5-4	TRBJ2-1	TGTGCCAGCAGCCCGGACAGCCCTACCTACAATGAGCAGTTCTTC	CASSPDSPTYNEQFF
TRBD1	few	TRBV19	TRBJ2-2	TGTGCCACCCAGGACAGGGACCACACCGGGGAGCTGTTTTTT	CATQDRDHTGELFF
NA	NA	TRBV18	TRBJ2-7	TGTGCCAGCTCACCATATGGGACTTTCTACGAGCAGTACTTC	CASSPYGTFYEQYF
NA	NA	TRBV3-1/TRBV3-2	TRBJ2-3	TGTGCCAGCAGCCAAGCGAAGGGGAGCACAGATACGCAGTATTTT	CASSQAKGSTDTQYF
TRBD1	NA	TRBV19	TRBJ2-7	TGTGCCAGTAGTCTTAAAGGGACAGGTAGCTCCTACGAGCAGTACTTC	CASSLKGTGSSYEQYF
TRBD1	NA	TRBV11-3	TRBJ2-1	TGTGCCAGCAGCTTTACAGGGGGCTCCTACAATGAGCAGTTCTTC	CASSFTGGSYNEQFF
TRBD1	NA	TRBV6-1	TRBJ1-2	TGTGCCAGCAGTGAAATTGGGACAGGGAGGGGCTACACCTTC	CASSEIGTGRGYTF
TRBD2	NA	TRBV6-1	TRBJ2-1	TGTGCCAGCAGTGAAGGAACCGGGAGGTGGCTAGCGGGAAGTCGATCCTACAATGAGCAGTTCTTC	CASSEGTGRWLAGSRSYNEQFF
NA	NA	TRBV28	TRBJ2-7	TGTGCCTCTTATAGGGGCTCCTACGAGCAGTACTTC	CASYRGSYEQYF
NA	NA	TRBV6-5	TRBJ1-1	TGTGCCAGCCTCGGGGTACCAGTGGGCACTGAAGCTTTCTTT	CASLGVPVGTEAFF
TRBD2	once	TRBV3-1/TRBV3-2	TRBJ2-7	TGTGCCAGCCAAGGACTCCCGGGACTAGCGGGAGGAGGGTACGAGCAGTACTTC	CASQGLPGLAGGGYEQYF
TRBD2	NA	TRBV27	TRBJ2-2	TGTGCCAGCAGTTCCGGGACTAGCGGGGGGGTGACCGGGGAGCTGTTTTTT	CASSSGTSGGVTGELFF
TRBD2	NA	TRBV24-1	TRBJ2-2	TGTGCCACCAGTGATTTGGGAGGGCGGGAGGACACCGGGGAGCTGTTTTTT	CATSDLGGREDTGELFF
NA	NA	TRBV5-1	TRBJ1-2	TGCGCCAGCGCTTTGGGGAGAGACCCATATGGCTACACCTTC	CASALGRDPYGYTF
NA	NA	TRBV14	TRBJ2-6	TGTGCCAGCAGCCAATTGGGCCGGTCTGGGGCCAACGTCCTGACTTTC	CASSQLGRSGANVLTF
NA	once	TRBV5-8	TRBJ2-7	TGTGCCAGCAGCTTAACGGCACAGGGTTCATACGAGCAGTACTTC	CASSLTAQGSYEQYF
TRBD2	NA	TRBV7-6	TRBJ2-1	TGTGCCAGCAGCTTAGCCATATGGACTAGCGGGGGGGCCAATGAGCAGTTCTTC	CASSLAIWTSGGANEQFF
NA	once	TRBV2	TRBJ1-2	TGTGCCAGCAGTGACGACTCCCGCTACACCTTC	CASSDDSRYTF